Sequencing of this TCR beta chain was carried out in a study of spatial heterogeneity in lung cancer. Study-level information: The library had UMIs, and each TCR and UMI pair averaged more than ten raw reads.

TCRdb independently ran MiXCR on the 5' RACE reads; one entry per CDR3 protein. The repertoire holds tens of thousands of distinct CDR3 sequences, with about a fifth as singletons. This clonotype was counted ten times or more. Time point noted: sample taken at primary tumor resection. Tumor, nontumor lung or frozen PBMC supplied whole RNA that was sequenced unsorted. The V and J ends lost 2 bases and 2 bases respectively, with 10 bases between them. The germline V gene has CDR1 SGHTA and CDR2 FQGTGA. CDR3 length equals 15 residues. This TCR was sampled from a male donor with early-stage non-small cell lung cancer. The material was PBMCs, obtained at surgery. The chain uses TRBV7-3 and TRBJ1-3; D gene uncertain. CDR3: CASSLHGPPGNTIYF. In DNA form, the CDR3 reads TGTGCCAGCAGCTTACACGGCCCACCTGGAAACACCATATATTTT.